This T cell receptor (beta chain) came from a study of Graves' ophthalmopathy and Graves' hyperthyroidism (dated by TCRdb to 2016 to 2019). Regarding the complete study: Peripheral blood was collected at initial diagnosis, prior to any treatment. In more than 5 hyperthyroidism patients, the T-cell repertoire of thyroid tissue was compared with the T-cell repertoire of blood. TCR beta repertoire signatures were used to distinguish Graves' ophthalmopathy from Graves' hyperthyroidism and to predict progression to ophthalmopathy. Following sample collection, hyperthyroidism patients were given methimazole at a starting dose of 30 mg daily, and ophthalmopathy patients were given high-dose intravenous methylprednisolone. An independent validation cohort was composed of fewer than 20 hyperthyroidism patients and 17 patients who later progressed from hyperthyroidism to ophthalmopathy. To explore V-J signatures that separate ophthalmopathy from hyperthyroidism, a discovery set of about 98 patients was enrolled, consisting of fewer than 45 with ophthalmopathy and 57 with stable hyperthyroidism. In total, around 140 blood samples were TCR-sequenced: approximately 40 ophthalmopathy, around 75 hyperthyroidism and 17 hyperthyroidism-to-ophthalmopathy patients.

CDR1 and CDR2 are drawn from the germline V gene: SGHRS, YFSETQ. The CDR3 contains 15 residues, cysteine and phenylalanine counted. Just CDR3 DNA is preserved here, 45 bases in frame from base 1. The junction shows trimming of 4 bases on V and 0 bases on J, plus 11 bases between the germline ends. For repertoire sequencing, the TCR beta CDR3 regions were amplified from RNA transcripts. The first round of RT-PCR was done with HTBI primers and the Qiagen OneStep RT-PCR kit, and was followed by a second round of multiplex PCR, then size selection and purification. Libraries were sequenced paired-end with 100 bp reads on an Illumina HiSeq2000. Regarding the original processing steps: SOAPnuke was used for read processing, and reads with adapters, uncalled bases, a mean Phred below 15, or no exact constant-primer or identifier match were discarded. COPE v1.2.5 was used to merge the high-quality paired reads. Each unique nucleotide sequence was defined as a clonotype, and clonotypes were aligned to IMGT TRB V, D and J references with MiTCR v1.1. The analysis was limited to V-J combinations with a frequency above 0.0001, which together covered approximately 99% of repertoires. For each V-J combination, a TCR clonal expansion and chaos score was defined as F50 clonal expansion divided by the chaos observed in the TCRdist matrix. Welch's t-statistics and random forest were used to narrow the features down to 13 V-J combinations, which were then fed into a naive Bayes classifier. The Morisita-Horn index was used to measure how similar the thyroid and blood repertoires were. Starting from the raw public reads, TCRdb applied fastp trimming at Q25, assembled clones with MiXCR and retained in-frame beta chains. Here each entry gathers all rows of one CDR3 protein and keeps the most common genes and DNA. The V and J calls come from TCRdb's annotation, not from the publication. Counted in this sample were some 250,000 distinct CDR3 sequences; about 46% of them appeared once. The ten top clones hold roughly 50% of the sample.

On this clonotype: What this receptor recognizes is not known. Base qualities are not provided; no much larger clone lies one nucleotide away.

Paper-wide results and their limitations: In cross-validation, the 13-signature model distinguished ophthalmopathy from stable hyperthyroidism with less than 90% sensitivity and 81.08% specificity, while in the test set the corresponding values were about 80% and 75%. In validation, the model predicted ophthalmopathy progression with 55% to 71% sensitivity and roughly 78% specificity; some twelve predicted patients were CT-confirmed with GO in a median of 6.5 months. Sample size was not statistically predetermined, and group allocation was not concealed from the investigators. Among expanded thyroid clonotypes with frequency above 0.001, most also showed up in blood, which suggests that blood repertoires may reflect the thyroid immune response.

The ophthalmopathy patients had moderately to severely active disease, with a Clinical Activity Score of 3 or higher, a NOSPECS grade of 4 or higher, and a disease duration of less than 3 months. Anyone with other autoimmune diseases, uncontrolled infections, pregnancy or lactation was excluded from the study. Diagnosis was based on clinical symptoms, serum thyroxine, TRAb, thyroid ultrasound and orbital computed tomography. Using Ficoll-Paque density gradient centrifugation, PBMCs were isolated from less than 13 ml of fresh peripheral blood. Total RNA was extracted using Trizol reagent, and RNA quality was checked on an Agilent 2100 Bioanalyzer.

The sequenced sample consisted of peripheral blood. The sequence is built from TRBV5-1 and TRBJ1-3, with the D segment identity uncertain. This TCR was sampled from an adult man with Graves' ophthalmopathy. The CDR3 protein sequence reads: CASSALGDSGNTIYF. The sequenced DNA: TGCGCCAGCAGCGCCTTAGGCGACTCTGGAAACACCATATATTTT. The CDR3 plus the reference TRBV5-1 and TRBJ1-3 genes for the other parts give the full variable domain: KAGVTQTPRYLIKTRGQQVTLSCSPISGHRSVSWYQQTPGQGLQFLFEYFSETQRNKGNFPGRFSGRQFSNSRSEMNVSTLELGDSALYLCASSALGDSGNTIYFGEGSWLTVV.